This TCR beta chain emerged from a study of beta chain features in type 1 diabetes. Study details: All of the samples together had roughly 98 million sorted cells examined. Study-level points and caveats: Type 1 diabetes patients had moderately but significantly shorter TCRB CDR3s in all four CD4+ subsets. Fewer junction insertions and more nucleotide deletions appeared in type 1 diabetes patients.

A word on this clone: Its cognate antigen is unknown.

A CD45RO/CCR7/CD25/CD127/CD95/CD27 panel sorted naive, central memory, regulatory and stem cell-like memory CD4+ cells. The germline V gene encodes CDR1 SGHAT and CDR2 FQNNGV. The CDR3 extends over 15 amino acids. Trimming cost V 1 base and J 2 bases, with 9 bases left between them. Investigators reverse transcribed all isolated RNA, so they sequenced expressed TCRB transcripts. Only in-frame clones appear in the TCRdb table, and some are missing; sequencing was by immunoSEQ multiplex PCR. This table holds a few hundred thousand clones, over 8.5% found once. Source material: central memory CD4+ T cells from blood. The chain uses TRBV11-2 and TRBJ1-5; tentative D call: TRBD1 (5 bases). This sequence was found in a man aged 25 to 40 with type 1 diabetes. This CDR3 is CASSLGQGGNQPQHF. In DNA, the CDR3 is TGTGCCAGCAGCTTAGGTCAGGGAGGCAATCAGCCCCAGCATTTT.